Listed below are T cell receptor beta chains from one sample, sequenced in a study of blood T cell repertoires in COVID-19. The assay was immunoSEQ multiplex PCR, and TCRdb's table has in-frame clones only and misses some. The sample lists about 210,000 clones; roughly four fifths were seen once. The sequencing input was peripheral blood. The receptor source for this set is a woman in her forties with acute or convalescent COVID-19. Each CDR3 is given with its conserved first and last residue. Fields, in order: clone size, D gene, J gene, V gene, CDR3 DNA, CDR3 protein. D genes are given only for firm matches. Expanded clones are given a class, and other clones once, few, many or no size at all.

abundance: NA
d_gene: TRBD1
j_gene: TRBJ2-7
v_gene: TRBV7-9
CDR3nt: TGTGCCAGCAGCTCCCGGGACAGACTTTACGAGCAGTACTTC
CDR3aa: CASSSRDRLYEQYF

abundance: NA
d_gene: NA
j_gene: TRBJ1-6
v_gene: TRBV5-1
CDR3nt: TGCGCCAGCAGGTACTCCTATAATTCACCCCTCCACTTT
CDR3aa: CASRYSYNSPLHF

abundance: NA
d_gene: NA
j_gene: TRBJ1-2
v_gene: TRBV11-2
CDR3nt: TGTGCCAGCAGCCCGGACAGAGCTAACTATGGCTACACCTTC
CDR3aa: CASSPDRANYGYTF

abundance: NA
d_gene: TRBD1
j_gene: TRBJ2-2
v_gene: TRBV19
CDR3nt: TGTGCCAGTAGTATGGGTGTGGGACAGGGTAATCCCGGGGAGCTGTTTTTT
CDR3aa: CASSMGVGQGNPGELFF

abundance: NA
d_gene: TRBD1
j_gene: TRBJ2-1
v_gene: TRBV9
CDR3nt: TGTGCCAGCAGCACACACCACAGGGGGAACTCCTACAATGAGCAGTTCTTC
CDR3aa: CASSTHHRGNSYNEQFF

abundance: NA
d_gene: NA
j_gene: TRBJ1-5
v_gene: TRBV7-8
CDR3nt: TGTGCCAGCAGCTTAGGTCGGGTCGGCATTCAGCCCCAGCATTTT
CDR3aa: CASSLGRVGIQPQHF

abundance: NA
d_gene: NA
j_gene: TRBJ2-3
v_gene: TRBV5-6
CDR3nt: TGTGCCAGCAGCTTCAGGGTCGCAGATACGCAGTATTTT
CDR3aa: CASSFRVADTQYF

abundance: NA
d_gene: TRBD2
j_gene: TRBJ2-1
v_gene: TRBV5-1
CDR3nt: TGCGCCAGCAGCTTGGGGACTAGCGGGGTTTACAATGAGCAGTTCTTC
CDR3aa: CASSLGTSGVYNEQFF

abundance: NA
d_gene: NA
j_gene: TRBJ1-3
v_gene: TRBV15
CDR3nt: TGTGCCACCAGCAGAGACAGGGTTGGAAACACCATATATTTT
CDR3aa: CATSRDRVGNTIYF

abundance: NA
d_gene: TRBD2
j_gene: TRBJ2-5
v_gene: TRBV6-5
CDR3nt: TGTGCCAGCAGTTACACGGGACTAGCGGGAGAGAAGACCCAGTACTTC
CDR3aa: CASSYTGLAGEKTQYF

abundance: NA
d_gene: NA
j_gene: TRBJ2-3
v_gene: TRBV30
CDR3nt: TGTGCCTGGAGTGTACGGGGACAAGTCACAGATACGCAGTATTTT
CDR3aa: CAWSVRGQVTDTQYF

abundance: NA
d_gene: TRBD1
j_gene: TRBJ1-1
v_gene: TRBV11-1
CDR3nt: TGTGCCAGCAGCCTCGGGACAGGGGAGAACACTGAAGCTTTCTTT
CDR3aa: CASSLGTGENTEAFF

abundance: NA
d_gene: NA
j_gene: TRBJ2-3
v_gene: TRBV9
CDR3nt: TGTGCCAGCGGATCGACAGGACGCACAGATACGCAGTATTTT
CDR3aa: CASGSTGRTDTQYF

abundance: NA
d_gene: TRBD1
j_gene: TRBJ2-7
v_gene: TRBV27
CDR3nt: TGTGCCAGCAGTTTATCGTCCCCGACAGGGTCTTACGAGCAGTACTTC
CDR3aa: CASSLSSPTGSYEQYF

abundance: NA
d_gene: NA
j_gene: TRBJ1-2
v_gene: TRBV4-1
CDR3nt: TGCGCCAGCAGCCTAATTACATTGGGCAGTACGTCTAACTATGGCTACACCTTC
CDR3aa: CASSLITLGSTSNYGYTF

abundance: NA
d_gene: NA
j_gene: TRBJ1-1
v_gene: TRBV6-2/TRBV6-3
CDR3nt: TGTGCCAGCAACCCAACTGCTGGTGGGAACACTGAAGCTTTCTTT
CDR3aa: CASNPTAGGNTEAFF

abundance: NA
d_gene: TRBD1
j_gene: TRBJ1-2
v_gene: TRBV5-1
CDR3nt: TGCGCCAGCAGCCTGGGACAGGGCGTCTATGGCTACACCTTC
CDR3aa: CASSLGQGVYGYTF

abundance: NA
d_gene: NA
j_gene: TRBJ1-6
v_gene: TRBV7-3
CDR3nt: TGTGCCAGCAGCTTAAGAAGGGGCCAATCTGAGCCCCTCCACTTT
CDR3aa: CASSLRRGQSEPLHF

abundance: NA
d_gene: NA
j_gene: TRBJ2-2
v_gene: TRBV11-2
CDR3nt: TGTGCCAGCAGCTTAGATAGTGGGGGGGCGGCGAACACCGGGGAGCTGTTTTTT
CDR3aa: CASSLDSGGAANTGELFF

abundance: NA
d_gene: TRBD2
j_gene: TRBJ2-2
v_gene: TRBV24-1
CDR3nt: TGTGCCACCAGTTTGAGGACTAGCGGGAGGTCGAACACCGGGGAGCTGTTTTTT
CDR3aa: CATSLRTSGRSNTGELFF

abundance: NA
d_gene: TRBD1
j_gene: TRBJ2-7
v_gene: TRBV4-2
CDR3nt: TGTGCCAGCAGCGCAACGCCAGGGGGCGAGGAGCAGTACTTC
CDR3aa: CASSATPGGEEQYF

abundance: NA
d_gene: TRBD1
j_gene: TRBJ2-6
v_gene: TRBV15
CDR3nt: TGTGCCACCAGCGAGACAGGGGATGGGGCCAACGTCCTGACTTTC
CDR3aa: CATSETGDGANVLTF

abundance: NA
d_gene: NA
j_gene: TRBJ2-3
v_gene: TRBV6-5
CDR3nt: TGTGCCAGCAGCGGCGGCGTTTGGGTGGATACGCAGTATTTT
CDR3aa: CASSGGVWVDTQYF

abundance: NA
d_gene: TRBD2
j_gene: TRBJ2-3
v_gene: TRBV5-6
CDR3nt: TGTGCCAGTTCAGGGAGGGGCACAGATACGCAGTATTTT
CDR3aa: CASSGRGTDTQYF

abundance: NA
d_gene: TRBD2
j_gene: TRBJ2-7
v_gene: TRBV7-6
CDR3nt: TGTGCCAGCAGCTTAGCGCGCACTAGCGGGGGGGGGTCCTACGAGCAGTACTTC
CDR3aa: CASSLARTSGGGSYEQYF

abundance: NA
d_gene: NA
j_gene: TRBJ1-6
v_gene: TRBV7-2
CDR3nt: TGTGCCAGCAGCCGGGGGTCCGGGCATCATAATTCACCCCTCCACTTT
CDR3aa: CASSRGSGHHNSPLHF

abundance: NA
d_gene: NA
j_gene: TRBJ2-2
v_gene: TRBV7-2
CDR3nt: TGTGCCAGCAGCTTAGAATTATGGGGGGCCGGGGAGCTGTTTTTT
CDR3aa: CASSLELWGAGELFF

abundance: NA
d_gene: NA
j_gene: TRBJ2-2
v_gene: TRBV9
CDR3nt: TGTGCCAGCAGCGTCGGGAGCTCCCAAGGCGGGGAGCTGTTTTTT
CDR3aa: CASSVGSSQGGELFF

abundance: NA
d_gene: TRBD1
j_gene: TRBJ1-4
v_gene: TRBV5-6
CDR3nt: TGTGCCAGCAGCTTAGACGGGACAGCTGAAAAACTGTTTTTT
CDR3aa: CASSLDGTAEKLFF

abundance: NA
d_gene: TRBD1
j_gene: TRBJ2-2
v_gene: TRBV6-5
CDR3nt: TGTGCCAGCAATCGAGGACAGGCTACCACCGGGGAGCTGTTTTTT
CDR3aa: CASNRGQATTGELFF

abundance: NA
d_gene: TRBD1
j_gene: TRBJ1-2
v_gene: TRBV5-6
CDR3nt: TGTGCCAGCAGCTCAGAGAGGACAGGGTATGGCTACACCTTC
CDR3aa: CASSSERTGYGYTF

abundance: NA
d_gene: NA
j_gene: TRBJ1-2
v_gene: TRBV6-5
CDR3nt: TGTGCCAGCAGTCCCCTGGGGGGCTATGGCTACACCTTC
CDR3aa: CASSPLGGYGYTF

abundance: NA
d_gene: NA
j_gene: TRBJ1-3
v_gene: TRBV11-2
CDR3nt: TGTGCCAGCAGCCTTGGAGGATTGGCAAACACCATATATTTT
CDR3aa: CASSLGGLANTIYF

abundance: once
d_gene: NA
j_gene: TRBJ1-3
v_gene: TRBV3-1/TRBV3-2
CDR3nt: TGTGCCAGCAGCCAAGATATGGGAAACACCATATATTTT
CDR3aa: CASSQDMGNTIYF

abundance: NA
d_gene: TRBD1
j_gene: TRBJ1-5
v_gene: TRBV30
CDR3nt: TGTGCCTGGAGCCTAGATCTGACTGACAGGGCCAATCAGCCCCAGCATTTT
CDR3aa: CAWSLDLTDRANQPQHF

abundance: NA
d_gene: TRBD2
j_gene: TRBJ2-3
v_gene: TRBV10-2
CDR3nt: TGCGCCAGCAGTCAGAATAGCGGGTTCACAGATACGCAGTATTTT
CDR3aa: CASSQNSGFTDTQYF

abundance: NA
d_gene: NA
j_gene: TRBJ2-1
v_gene: TRBV2
CDR3nt: TGTGCCAGCAGTACCCGACAGGGAGGCTCCTACAATGAGCAGTTCTTC
CDR3aa: CASSTRQGGSYNEQFF

abundance: NA
d_gene: NA
j_gene: TRBJ1-2
v_gene: TRBV5-1
CDR3nt: TGCGCCAGCAGCTTGGACCCGGCGGACTATGGCTACACCTTC
CDR3aa: CASSLDPADYGYTF

abundance: NA
d_gene: TRBD1
j_gene: TRBJ2-1
v_gene: TRBV19
CDR3nt: TGTGCCAGTAGTAGGAAGGGGGCAAACTACAATGAGCAGTTCTTC
CDR3aa: CASSRKGANYNEQFF

abundance: few
d_gene: TRBD1
j_gene: TRBJ1-2
v_gene: TRBV30
CDR3nt: TGTGCCTGGAGTGAGGACAGGGGGCTTGGCTACACCTTC
CDR3aa: CAWSEDRGLGYTF

abundance: NA
d_gene: TRBD2
j_gene: TRBJ2-1
v_gene: TRBV5-1
CDR3nt: TGCGCCAGCACGGGGACTAGCGGGGGGTACAATGAGCAGTTCTTC
CDR3aa: CASTGTSGGYNEQFF

abundance: NA
d_gene: TRBD1
j_gene: TRBJ1-3
v_gene: TRBV7-6
CDR3nt: TGTGCCAGCAGCTTAGGGACAGGGGGCCATATCTCTGGAAACACCATATATTTT
CDR3aa: CASSLGTGGHISGNTIYF

abundance: NA
d_gene: NA
j_gene: TRBJ1-4
v_gene: TRBV3-1/TRBV3-2
CDR3nt: TGTGCCAGCAGCCAAGTTCGGGGGTTGGGTGAAAAACTGTTTTTT
CDR3aa: CASSQVRGLGEKLFF

abundance: NA
d_gene: NA
j_gene: TRBJ1-5
v_gene: TRBV6-2/TRBV6-3
CDR3nt: TGTGCCAGCAGTGTGCAGGGAAGTCAGCCCCAGCATTTT
CDR3aa: CASSVQGSQPQHF

abundance: NA
d_gene: TRBD1
j_gene: TRBJ1-6
v_gene: TRBV2
CDR3nt: TGTGCCAGCAGGTGGACAGGGGCAGTGAATTCACCCCTCCACTTT
CDR3aa: CASRWTGAVNSPLHF

abundance: NA
d_gene: NA
j_gene: TRBJ2-7
v_gene: TRBV11-2
CDR3nt: TGTGCCAGCAGCTTAGACCCCTTCGGGGGCTACGAGCAGTACTTC
CDR3aa: CASSLDPFGGYEQYF

abundance: NA
d_gene: NA
j_gene: TRBJ1-2
v_gene: TRBV6-5
CDR3nt: TGTGCCAGCAGTTACTACAGGCGAGAAGGCTACACCTTC
CDR3aa: CASSYYRREGYTF

abundance: many
d_gene: NA
j_gene: TRBJ2-3
v_gene: TRBV6-4
CDR3nt: TGTGCCAGCAGTGACTCTAACGGGATCACAGATACGCAGTATTTT
CDR3aa: CASSDSNGITDTQYF

abundance: once
d_gene: NA
j_gene: TRBJ2-1
v_gene: TRBV10-3
CDR3nt: TGTGCCATCAGTCCAGGGATCGAGCAGTTCTTC
CDR3aa: CAISPGIEQFF